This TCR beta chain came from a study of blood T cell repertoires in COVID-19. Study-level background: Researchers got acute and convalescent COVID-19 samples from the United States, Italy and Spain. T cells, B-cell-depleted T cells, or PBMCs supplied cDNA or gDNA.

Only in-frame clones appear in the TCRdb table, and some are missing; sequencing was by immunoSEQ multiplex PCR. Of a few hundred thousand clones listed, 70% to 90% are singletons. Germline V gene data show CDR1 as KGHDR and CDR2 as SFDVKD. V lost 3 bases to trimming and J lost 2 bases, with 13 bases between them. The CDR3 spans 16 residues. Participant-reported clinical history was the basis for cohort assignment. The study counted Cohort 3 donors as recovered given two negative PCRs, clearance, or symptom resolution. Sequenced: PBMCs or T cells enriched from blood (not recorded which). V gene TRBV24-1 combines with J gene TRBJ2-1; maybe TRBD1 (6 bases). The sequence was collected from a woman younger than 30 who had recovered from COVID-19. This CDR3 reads CATSDGDTTTYNEQFF. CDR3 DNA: TGTGCCACCAGTGATGGGGACACCACGACCTACAATGAGCAGTTCTTC.